This TCR beta chain was documented in a study of PD-1 blockade in classical Hodgkin lymphoma. Study-wide context: It was nivolumab at 3 mg/kg, given intravenously every 2 weeks, that patients received.

Germline CDR1 reads MNHEY; CDR2 reads SVGAGI. This CDR3 spans 15 amino acids. V was clipped by 3 bases and J by 3 bases; unmatched bases: 5. About this clone itself: Its antigen is as yet unknown.

Each and every patient relapsed after autologous stem cell transplantation, and patients got differing brentuximab vedotin exposure. Study-wide results and limits: When nivolumab was started under 1 year after ASCT, patients were excluded. Before treatment, complete responders showed about the same diversity as newly diagnosed patients.

Assay used: immunoSEQ multiplex PCR; TCRdb lists only in-frame clones, some missing. The sample has some 41,000 clones; approximately 70% are singletons. This rearrangement joins TRBV6-5 to TRBJ2-5, with 9 bases identical to TRBD1. Sequencing used peripheral blood mononuclear cells (PBMCs), obtained before the second cycle of nivolumab. The sequence was obtained from a human donor with classical Hodgkin lymphoma. The CDR3 DNA is TGTGCCAGCAGTTATCGACAGGGGGGCGAAGAGACCCAGTACTTC. It translates to CASSYRQGGEETQYF.